This T cell receptor beta chain appears in the sequencing data of a study of shared clonotypes between healthy human individuals. CD4+ cell separation produced CD45RA+ naive and CD45RA-negative memory subsets. Trimming removed 3 bases from V and 8 bases from J; junction bases left unmatched: 7. In germline, CDR1 is GTSNPN, CDR2 SVGIG (reference sequence). This CDR3 is built from 13 residues. There are a few counts of this clone. Profiling relied on immunoSEQ multiplex PCR, and the TCRdb table lists in-frame clones only, not all of them. This sample carries 2 million to 2.5 million clones, roughly 92% of them seen once, and the ten largest clones take approximately 0.4%.

The sample was naive CD4+ T cells from PBMCs. Subset defined: CD45RA+ positively selected. This TCR was sampled from a man aged 18-30 years in good health. Some clones in this sample may be carry-over from other donors' samples. The rearrangement links TRBV30 to TRBJ1-5; TRBD1 aligns across 7 bases. The CDR3 coding sequence is TGTGCCTGGAGCGTACAGGGGTATGAGCCCCAGCATTTT. Protein product: CAWSVQGYEPQHF.